The next 15 T cell receptor beta chains were all read from a single sample in a study of blood T cells in healthy people across ages. A second PCR of roughly 7 to 11 cycles used a sample-barcoded 5' primer and a J-beta primer mix. TCRdb redid the calling of the 5' RACE reads with MiXCR, one entry per CDR3 protein. Of 800,000 or so distinct CDR3 sequences listed, roughly 25% are singletons. These data were also filed under a second study, of T cells of mothers and their children.

The sample was blood. These receptors originate from a boy aged 10-17 years in good health.

The chain carries TRBV20-1 and TRBJ2-1; 7 bases line up with TRBD2. The DNA end lines up better with TRBJ2-7; the J call may be wrong. CDR1 is DFQATT and CDR2 is SNEGSKA in the germline V gene (reference sequence). The CDR3 totals 14 residues. CDR3 in DNA: TGCAGTGCTAGAGACTGGACTAGTGCCTACGAGCAGTACTTC. Translation gives CSARDWTSAYEQYF.

V and J are TRBV7-6 and TRBJ2-3; no firm D call. Between the trimmed V and J ends, which lost 0 bases and 2 bases, there was a span of 9 bases. Germline V lookup: CDR1 SGHVS, CDR2 FNYEAQ. The length of the CDR3 is 15 residues. The CDR3 protein is CASSLASVPTDTQYF. DNA of the CDR3: TGTGCCAGCAGCTTAGCCTCAGTACCCACAGATACGCAGTATTTT.

The chain has TRBV15 and TRBJ2-1; perhaps TRBD2 as D (5 bases). In germline, CDR1 is LNHNV, CDR2 YYDKDF (reference sequence). Trimming took 3 bases from V and 0 from J, leaving 24 bases between them. CDR3 length: 20 amino acids. The CDR3 nucleotides read TGTGCCACCAGCAGGACCCGGGGAGATTCCGGGGAGCGCTCCTACAATGAGCAGTTCTTC. It codes for CATSRTRGDSGERSYNEQFF. The whole variable domain, filled in from reference TRBV15 and TRBJ2-1, reads DAMVIQNPRYQVTQFGKPVTLSCSQTLNHNVMYWYQQKSSQAPKLLFHYYDKDFNNEADTPDNFQSRRPNTSFCFLDIRSPGLGDTAMYLCATSRTRGDSGERSYNEQFFGPGTRLTVL.

The genes are TRBV21-1 and TRBJ2-5. TRBV21-1 is shown as a pseudogene. The CDR3 spans 10 residues. The CDR3 DNA is TGTGCCAGCAGCAAAAGAAGGGTCGACTTC. Translating it yields CASSKRRVDF.

This chain connects TRBV25-1 to TRBJ2-5; D is ambiguous. Trimming stripped 5 bases from V and 5 bases from J, with 18 bases between. Per germline, CDR1 MGHDK and CDR2 SYGVNS. This CDR3 region has 15 residues. CDR3 DNA: TGTGCCAGCAGTTCCCGTTCTCCCCTACGGGAGACCCAGTACTTC. It encodes CASSSRSPLRETQYF.

The chain recombines TRBV7-8 with TRBJ2-5; D remains ambiguous. The CDR3 has 13 residues. The germline gives CDR1 SGHVS, CDR2 FQNEAQ. V lost 6 bases and J lost 2, with 10 bases in between. The DNA of the CDR3 is TGTGCCAGCAGGGTCCGGTTTCAAGAGACCCAGTACTTC. This translates into CASRVRFQETQYF.

This clonotype was seen only a few times. The chain employs TRBV4-3 and TRBJ1-2; 11 bases map to TRBD1. Trimming took 3 bases from V and 4 from J; bases not matched to a gene: 4. There are 15 residues in the CDR3. Germline-derived CDR1 and CDR2 are LGHNA and YSLEER. The CDR3 nucleotides are TGCGCCAGCAGCCAGGGGACAGGGGGAAGCTATGGCTACACCTTC. It specifies CASSQGTGGSYGYTF.

This sequence joins TRBV20-1 and TRBJ2-1; D possibly corresponds to TRBD1 (7 bases). The CDR3 has 21 amino acids. CDR1 is DFQATT and CDR2 is SNEGSKA in the germline V gene (reference sequence). V was pared by 6 bases and J by 4 bases, with 37 bases between. The CDR3 spells CSAQAAGGDDGSMGAYNEQFF. CDR3 bases: TGCAGTGCCCAGGCGGCAGGGGGTGACGACGGGAGTATGGGGGCTTACAATGAGCAGTTCTTC.

This clonotype was detected a few times. This sequence joins TRBV29-1 and TRBJ1-2; the match to TRBD1 covers 8 bases. In germline, CDR1 is SQVTM, CDR2 ANQGSEA. The junction had 4 bases not matched to a gene; V was cut back by 7 bases and J by 3 bases. The CDR3 consists of 12 residues. The CDR3 loop is CSAKTGDYGYTF. In DNA, the CDR3 is TGCAGCGCCAAGACAGGGGACTATGGCTACACCTTC.

This clonotype was counted a few times. The gene calls are TRBV7-3 and TRBJ2-2; 11 bases align to TRBD2. CDR1 is SGHTA and CDR2 is FQGTGA in the germline V gene. V was pared by 4 bases and J by 5 bases, with 3 bases of the junction left unmatched. The CDR3 consists of 15 residues. For the CDR3, the DNA is TGTGCCAGCAGCTACTTAGCGGGAGGGACCGGGGAGCTGTTTTTT. It specifies CASSYLAGGTGELFF.

The sample holds one count of this clonotype. This chain links TRBV11-2 with TRBJ2-7, with 8 positions matching TRBD2. The CDR3 runs 16 residues. CDR1 and CDR2 from the germline V gene are SGHAT and FQNNGV. V shed 4 bases and J 7 bases; nucleotides not matched to a gene: 15. The CDR3 nucleotides are TGTGCCAGCAGCTCCCTCAATAGCGGGATCTCTATAGAGCAGTACTTC. This translates into CASSSLNSGISIEQYF.

This clonotype occurred a few times. This chain connects TRBV20-1 to TRBJ2-5, with D perhaps matching TRBD2 (5 bases). The CDR3 is 13 residues long. Trimming removed 0 bases from V and 7 bases from J, with 12 bases in between. Looked up from germline, CDR1 is DFQATT and CDR2 is SNEGSKA (reference sequence). The CDR3 nucleotides read TGCAGTGCTAGAGAGGCGGGCCCGCCGACCCAGTACTTC. Its translation: CSAREAGPPTQYF.

This sequence joins TRBV4-3 and TRBJ2-5, with 8 bases aligning to TRBD1. Matching the DNA end better, TRBJ2-7 makes the J call doubtful. Germline V gene lookup returns CDR1 LGHNA and CDR2 YSLEER. The CDR3 has 15 amino acids. CDR3: CASSQADRVGYEQYF. As DNA, the CDR3 is TGCGCCAGCAGCCAGGCGGACAGGGTTGGCTACGAGCAGTACTTC.

The genes are TRBV7-2 and TRBJ2-5, with 9 bases lining up with TRBD2. The CDR3 spans 15 residues. Germline lookup yields CDR1 SGHTA and CDR2 FQGNSA. After removal of 1 base from V and 4 bases from J, the junction contained 4 bases not matched to a gene. The DNA of the CDR3 is TGTGCCAGCAGCTTAGAGCGGGGGGTGAGAGAGACCCAGTACTTC. Protein: CASSLERGVRETQYF.

The chain uses TRBV29-1 and TRBJ2-1; 9 positions match TRBD1. The J segment lost 6 bases and the V segment lost 5 bases, leaving 11 bases of the junction unmatched. CDR1 and CDR2 (germline): SQVTM, ANQGSEA. The CDR3 consists of 15 residues. This CDR3 is CSVREQGAFGNEQFF. CDR3 nucleotide sequence: TGCAGCGTTCGCGAACAGGGGGCGTTTGGCAATGAGCAGTTCTTC.